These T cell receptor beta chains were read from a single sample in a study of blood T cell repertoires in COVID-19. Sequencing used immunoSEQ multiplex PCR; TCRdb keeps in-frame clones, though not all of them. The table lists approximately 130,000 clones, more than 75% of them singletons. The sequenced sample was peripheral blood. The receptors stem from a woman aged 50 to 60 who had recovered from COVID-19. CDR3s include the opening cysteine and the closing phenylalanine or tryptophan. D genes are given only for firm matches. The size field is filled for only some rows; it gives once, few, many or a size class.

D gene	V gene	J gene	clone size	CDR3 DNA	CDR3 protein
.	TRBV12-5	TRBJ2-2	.	TGTGCTAGTGGTTCGGTCCAAGATGGACAGACAAACACCGGGGAGCTGTTTTTT	CASGSVQDGQTNTGELFF
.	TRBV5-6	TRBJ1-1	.	TGTGCCAGCAGCTTGGGATGGTTGGCAGTCGCTGAAGCTTTCTTT	CASSLGWLAVAEAFF
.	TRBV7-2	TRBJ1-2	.	TGTGCCAGCAGCCCCTCGACAGGCTATGGCTACACCTTC	CASSPSTGYGYTF
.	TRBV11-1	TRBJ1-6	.	TGTGCCAGCAGCTTATCCCACAGAGATTCACCCCTCCACTTT	CASSLSHRDSPLHF
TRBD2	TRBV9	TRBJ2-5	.	TGTGCCAGCAGCGTAGGGTCTAGCGGGGGCATAGGAGTGACCCAGTACTTC	CASSVGSSGGIGVTQYF
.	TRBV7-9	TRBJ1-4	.	TGTGCCAGCAGGAGGAGTAGGAATGAAAAACTGTTTTTT	CASRRSRNEKLFF
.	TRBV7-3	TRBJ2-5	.	TGTGCCAGCAGCCCCCCGGGGTTGGGAGAGACCCAGTACTTC	CASSPPGLGETQYF
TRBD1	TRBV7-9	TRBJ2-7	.	TGTGCCAGCAGCTTACCGACAGGGGGCGTTTACGAGCAGTACTTC	CASSLPTGGVYEQYF
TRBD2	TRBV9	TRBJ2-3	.	TGTGCCAGCAGCATGGGACTAGCGAGCACAGATACGCAGTATTTT	CASSMGLASTDTQYF
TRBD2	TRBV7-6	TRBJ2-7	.	TGTGCCAGCAGCTTACTAGCGGGGGCCTTTCCCTACGAGCAGTACTTC	CASSLLAGAFPYEQYF
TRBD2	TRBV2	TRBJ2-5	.	TGTGCCAGCAGTGGGGGGACTAGCGCGGAGACCCAGTACTTC	CASSGGTSAETQYF
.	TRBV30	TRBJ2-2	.	TGTGCCTGGAGTGTGGAGACCTACACCGGGGAGCTGTTTTTT	CAWSVETYTGELFF
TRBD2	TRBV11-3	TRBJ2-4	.	TGTGCCAGCAGCCTCCCTCCCCGGGAGGACATTCAGTACTTC	CASSLPPREDIQYF
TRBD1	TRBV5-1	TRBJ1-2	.	TGCGCCAGCAGCTTTGCTGACAGGGATAACTATGGCTACACCTTC	CASSFADRDNYGYTF
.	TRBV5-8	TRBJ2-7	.	TGTGCCAGCAGCTTATTTAACGAGCAGTACTTC	CASSLFNEQYF
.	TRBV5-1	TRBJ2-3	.	TGCGCCAGCAGCTTGGGACAGGACCCCACAGATACGCAGTATTTT	CASSLGQDPTDTQYF
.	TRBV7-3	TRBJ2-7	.	TGTGCCAGCAGCTTAAGGCTGGGGGCAGGGGAATTGGGGCAGTACTTC	CASSLRLGAGELGQYF
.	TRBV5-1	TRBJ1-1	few	TGCGCCAGCAGCCGTAATGCGGGGACTGAAGCTTTCTTT	CASSRNAGTEAFF
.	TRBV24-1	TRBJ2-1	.	TGTGCCACCAGTGTGTCGGAGAATGAGCAGTTCTTC	CATSVSENEQFF
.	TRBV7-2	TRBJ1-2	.	TGTGCCAGCAGCCCCGGGGGGGTCCGATATGGCTACACCTTC	CASSPGGVRYGYTF
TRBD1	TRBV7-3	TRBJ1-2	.	TGTGCCTCCGACCGGGACAGGGTCGGCGGCTACACCTTC	CASDRDRVGGYTF
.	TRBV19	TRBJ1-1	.	TGTGCCAGTAGTTTCAGTCACACTGAAGCTTTCTTT	CASSFSHTEAFF
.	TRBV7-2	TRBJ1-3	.	TGTGCCAGCAGCTTGGGGGGGATAACCTCTGGAAACACCATATATTTT	CASSLGGITSGNTIYF
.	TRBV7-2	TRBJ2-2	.	TGTGCCAGCAGCTTAGATAGGCGCGGCACCGGGGAGCTGTTTTTT	CASSLDRRGTGELFF
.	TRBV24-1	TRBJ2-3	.	TGTGCCACCAGTGATTCCCCCCCATGGGCCCGATTTCGCACAGATACGCAGTATTTT	CATSDSPPWARFRTDTQYF
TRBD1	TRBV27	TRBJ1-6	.	TGTGCCAGCACCTCGACAGGGGAGAATAATTCACCCCTCCACTTT	CASTSTGENNSPLHF
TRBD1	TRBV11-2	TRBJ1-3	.	TGTGCCAGCAGCTCCGGCAGGGGGACAGGGCCCTTAGCTGGAAACACCATATATTTT	CASSSGRGTGPLAGNTIYF
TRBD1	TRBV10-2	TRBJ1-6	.	TGCGCCAGCAGTAGTGGCCAGGGGGCGCGGGTAGCTAATTCACCCCTCCACTTT	CASSSGQGARVANSPLHF
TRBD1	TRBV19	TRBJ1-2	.	TGTGCCAGTAGTTTGCGGGACAGAGTTAACTATGGCTACACCTTC	CASSLRDRVNYGYTF
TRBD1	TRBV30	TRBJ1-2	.	TGTGCCTGGAGACCTCTCTCCCGGGACAGCTATGGCTACACCTTC	CAWRPLSRDSYGYTF
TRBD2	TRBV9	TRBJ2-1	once	TGTGCCAGCAGCGTGACTAGCGCTACTTACAATGAGCAGTTCTTC	CASSVTSATYNEQFF
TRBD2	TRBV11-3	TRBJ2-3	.	TGTGCCAGCAGCTCCGGGACTAGCGGGGGGGATACGCAGTATTTT	CASSSGTSGGDTQYF
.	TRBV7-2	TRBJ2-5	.	TGTGCCAGCAGCTTAGCGGGAGGGGGAGAGACCCAGTACTTC	CASSLAGGGETQYF
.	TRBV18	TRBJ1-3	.	TGTGCCAGCTCACCTGCTGGACTGCCCGGAAACACCATATATTTT	CASSPAGLPGNTIYF
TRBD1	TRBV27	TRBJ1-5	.	TGTGCCAGCAGGGACAGGGGAACAAGGGGCAATCAGCCCCAGCATTTT	CASRDRGTRGNQPQHF
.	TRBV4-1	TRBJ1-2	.	TGCGCCAGCAGCCAAGCGGGGGGCGGGAGATCTGGCTACACCTTC	CASSQAGGGRSGYTF
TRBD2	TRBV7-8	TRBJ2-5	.	TGTGCCAGCAGCCTAGACGGGGGACTAGCTGCCGAGACCCAGTACTTC	CASSLDGGLAAETQYF
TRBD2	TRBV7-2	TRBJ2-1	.	TGTGCCAGCAGCTTGAGGCTAGCGGGAGCGAATGAGCAGTTCTTC	CASSLRLAGANEQFF
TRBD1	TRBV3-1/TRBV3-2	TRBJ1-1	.	TGTGCCAGCAGCCAAAGGGCAGGGGGCACTGAAGCTTTCTTT	CASSQRAGGTEAFF
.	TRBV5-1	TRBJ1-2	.	TGCGCCAGCAGCTTGACAGCGGACTATGGCTACACCTTC	CASSLTADYGYTF
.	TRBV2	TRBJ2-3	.	TGTGCCAGCAGGGGGGACACCGATACGCAGTATTTT	CASRGDTDTQYF